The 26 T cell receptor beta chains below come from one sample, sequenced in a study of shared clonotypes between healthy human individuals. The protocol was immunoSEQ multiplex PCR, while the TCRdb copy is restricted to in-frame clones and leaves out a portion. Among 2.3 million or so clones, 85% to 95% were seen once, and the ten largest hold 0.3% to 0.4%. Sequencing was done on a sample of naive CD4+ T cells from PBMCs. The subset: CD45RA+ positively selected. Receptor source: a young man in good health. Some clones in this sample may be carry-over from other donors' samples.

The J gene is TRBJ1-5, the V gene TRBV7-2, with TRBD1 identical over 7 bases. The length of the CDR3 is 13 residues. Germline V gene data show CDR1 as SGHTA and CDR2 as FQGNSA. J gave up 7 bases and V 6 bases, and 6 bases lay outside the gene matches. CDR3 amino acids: CASRQLQGQPQHF. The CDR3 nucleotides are TGTGCCAGCAGACAATTACAGGGGCAGCCCCAGCATTTT. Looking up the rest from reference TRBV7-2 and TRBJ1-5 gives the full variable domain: GAGVSQSPSNKVTEKGKDVELRCDPISGHTALYWYRQSLGQGLEFLIYFQGNSAPDKSGLPSDRFSAERTGGSVSTLTIQRTQQEDSAVYLCASRQLQGQPQHFGDGTRLSIL.

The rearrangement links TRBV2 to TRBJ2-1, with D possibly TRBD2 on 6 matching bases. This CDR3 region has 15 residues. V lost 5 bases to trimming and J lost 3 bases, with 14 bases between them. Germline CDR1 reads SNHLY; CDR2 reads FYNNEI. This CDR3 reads CASSLDYSRYNEQFF. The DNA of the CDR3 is TGTGCCAGCAGTTTGGACTACAGCCGCTACAATGAGCAGTTCTTC.

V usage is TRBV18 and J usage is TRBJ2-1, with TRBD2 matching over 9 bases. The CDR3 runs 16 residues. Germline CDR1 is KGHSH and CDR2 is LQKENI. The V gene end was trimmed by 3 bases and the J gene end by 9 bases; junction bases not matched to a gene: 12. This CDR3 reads CASSPPGLAVSREQFF. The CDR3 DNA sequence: TGTGCCAGCTCACCTCCGGGACTAGCTGTTTCCCGTGAGCAGTTCTTC.

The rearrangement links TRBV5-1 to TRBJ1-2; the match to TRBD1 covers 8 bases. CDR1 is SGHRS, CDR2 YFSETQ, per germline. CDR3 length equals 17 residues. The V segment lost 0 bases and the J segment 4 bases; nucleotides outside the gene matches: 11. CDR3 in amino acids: CASSLAQGATGGYGYTF. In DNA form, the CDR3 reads TGCGCCAGCAGCTTGGCCCAGGGGGCTACTGGAGGCTATGGCTACACCTTC.

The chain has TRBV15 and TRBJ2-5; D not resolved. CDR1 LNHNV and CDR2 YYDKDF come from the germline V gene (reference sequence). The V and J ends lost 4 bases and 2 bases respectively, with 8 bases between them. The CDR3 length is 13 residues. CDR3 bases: TGTGCCACCAGCACGGGCAAACAAGAGACCCAGTACTTC. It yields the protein CATSTGKQETQYF.

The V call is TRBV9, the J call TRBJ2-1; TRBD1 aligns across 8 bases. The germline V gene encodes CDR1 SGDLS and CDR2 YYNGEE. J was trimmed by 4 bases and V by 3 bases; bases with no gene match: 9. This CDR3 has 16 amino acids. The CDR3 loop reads CASSARGTGTYNEQFF. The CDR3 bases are TGTGCCAGCAGCGCCAGGGGGACAGGTACTTACAATGAGCAGTTCTTC.

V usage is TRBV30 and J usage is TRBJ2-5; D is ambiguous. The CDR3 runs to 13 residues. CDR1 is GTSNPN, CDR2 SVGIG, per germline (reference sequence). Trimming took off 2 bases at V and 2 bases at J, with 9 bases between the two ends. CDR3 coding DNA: TGTGCCTGGAGTTCCGGGCCTCAAGAGACCCAGTACTTC. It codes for CAWSSGPQETQYF.

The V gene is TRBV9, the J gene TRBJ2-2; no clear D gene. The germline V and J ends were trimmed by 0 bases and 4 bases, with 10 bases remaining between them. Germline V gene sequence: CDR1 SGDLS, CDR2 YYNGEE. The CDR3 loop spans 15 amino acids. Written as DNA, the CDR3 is TGTGCCAGCAGCGTAGACCCCCGGCCCACCGGGGAGCTGTTTTTT. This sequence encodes CASSVDPRPTGELFF.

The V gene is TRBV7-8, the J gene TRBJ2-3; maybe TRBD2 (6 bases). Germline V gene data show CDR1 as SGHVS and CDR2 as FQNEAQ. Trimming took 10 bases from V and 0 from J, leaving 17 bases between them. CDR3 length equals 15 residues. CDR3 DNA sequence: TGTGCCACCACGGGTGGGCGGGGCAGCACAGATACGCAGTATTTT. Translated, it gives CATTGGRGSTDTQYF.

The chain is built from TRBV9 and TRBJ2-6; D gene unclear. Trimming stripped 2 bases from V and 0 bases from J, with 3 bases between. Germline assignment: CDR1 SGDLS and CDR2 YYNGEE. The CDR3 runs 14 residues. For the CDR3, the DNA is TGTGCCAGCAGCGTTCCCTCTGGGGCCAACGTCCTGACTTTC. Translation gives CASSVPSGANVLTF.

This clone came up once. The CDR3 sequence: CASPDRAGGGANVLTF. The CDR3 DNA reads as TGTGCCTCTCCGGACAGGGCGGGTGGTGGGGCCAACGTCCTGACTTTC. V and J are TRBV30 and TRBJ2-6; 8 bases are shared with TRBD1. J lost 3 bases, V lost 7 bases, and 11 bases had no gene match. Germline V CDR1 and CDR2: GTSNPN, SVGIG (reference sequence). This CDR3 has 16 amino acids. Complete variable domain (other parts from reference TRBV30 and TRBJ2-6): SQTIHQWPATLVQPVGSPLSLECTVEGTSNPNLYWYRQAAGRGLQLLFYSVGIGQISSEVPQNLSASRPQDRQFILSSKKLLLSDSGFYLCASPDRAGGGANVLTFGAGSRLTVL.

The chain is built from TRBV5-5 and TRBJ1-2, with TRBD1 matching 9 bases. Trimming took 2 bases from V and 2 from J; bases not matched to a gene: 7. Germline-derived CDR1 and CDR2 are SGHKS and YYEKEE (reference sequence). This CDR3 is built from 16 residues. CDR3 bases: TGTGCCAGCAGCTTACGCCCGGGACAGGGCAACTATGGCTACACCTTC. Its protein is CASSLRPGQGNYGYTF.

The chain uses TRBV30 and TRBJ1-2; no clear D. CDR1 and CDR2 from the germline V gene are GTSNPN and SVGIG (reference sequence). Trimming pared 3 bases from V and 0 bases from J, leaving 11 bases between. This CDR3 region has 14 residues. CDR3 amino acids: CAWRQDTSNYGYTF. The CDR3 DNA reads TGTGCCTGGAGACAAGACACGTCTAACTATGGCTACACCTTC.

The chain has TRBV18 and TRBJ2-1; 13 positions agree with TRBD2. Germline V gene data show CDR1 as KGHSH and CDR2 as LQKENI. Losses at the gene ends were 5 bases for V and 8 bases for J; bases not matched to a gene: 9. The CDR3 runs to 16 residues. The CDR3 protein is CASSSGLAGRNDEQFF. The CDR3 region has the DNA TGTGCCAGCTCATCGGGACTAGCGGGACGAAATGATGAGCAGTTCTTC.

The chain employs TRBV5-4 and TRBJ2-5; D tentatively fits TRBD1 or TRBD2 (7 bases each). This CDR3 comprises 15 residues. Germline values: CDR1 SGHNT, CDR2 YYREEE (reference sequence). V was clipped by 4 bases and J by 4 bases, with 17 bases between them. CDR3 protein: CASSAGGEGRETQYF. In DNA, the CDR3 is TGTGCCAGCAGCGCAGGGGGGGAGGGACGAGAGACCCAGTACTTC.

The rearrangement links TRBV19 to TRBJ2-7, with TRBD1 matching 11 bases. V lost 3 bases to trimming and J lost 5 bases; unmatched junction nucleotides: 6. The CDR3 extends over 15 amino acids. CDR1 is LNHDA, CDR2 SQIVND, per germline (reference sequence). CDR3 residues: CASSIVGQGANEQYF. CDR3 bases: TGTGCCAGTAGTATCGTCGGACAGGGGGCGAACGAGCAGTACTTC.

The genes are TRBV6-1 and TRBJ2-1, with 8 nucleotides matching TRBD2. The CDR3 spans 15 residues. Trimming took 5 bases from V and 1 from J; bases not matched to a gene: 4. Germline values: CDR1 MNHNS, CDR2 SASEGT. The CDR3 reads CASSISGSSYNEQFF. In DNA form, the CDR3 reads TGTGCCAGCAGTATCAGCGGGAGTTCCTACAATGAGCAGTTCTTC.

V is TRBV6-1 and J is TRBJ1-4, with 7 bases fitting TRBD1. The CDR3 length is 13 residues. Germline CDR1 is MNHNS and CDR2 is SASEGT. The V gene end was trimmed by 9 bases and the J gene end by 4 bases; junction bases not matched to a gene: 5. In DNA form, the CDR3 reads TGTGCCAGTGACCGGGACAGTAATGAAAAACTGTTTTTT. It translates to CASDRDSNEKLFF.

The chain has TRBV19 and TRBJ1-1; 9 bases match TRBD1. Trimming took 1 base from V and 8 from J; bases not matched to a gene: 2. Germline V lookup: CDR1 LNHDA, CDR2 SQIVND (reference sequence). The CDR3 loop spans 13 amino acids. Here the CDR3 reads CASSIVGTGEAFF. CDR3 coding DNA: TGTGCCAGTAGTATAGTAGGGACAGGGGAAGCTTTCTTT.

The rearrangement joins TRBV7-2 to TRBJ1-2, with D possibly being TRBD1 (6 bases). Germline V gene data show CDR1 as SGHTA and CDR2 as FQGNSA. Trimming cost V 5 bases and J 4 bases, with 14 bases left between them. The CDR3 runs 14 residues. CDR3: CASSPTGHLYGYTF. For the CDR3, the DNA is TGTGCCAGCAGCCCCACGGGACATCTCTATGGCTACACCTTC. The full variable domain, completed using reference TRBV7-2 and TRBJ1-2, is GAGVSQSPSNKVTEKGKDVELRCDPISGHTALYWYRQSLGQGLEFLIYFQGNSAPDKSGLPSDRFSAERTGGSVSTLTIQRTQQEDSAVYLCASSPTGHLYGYTFGSGTRLTVV.

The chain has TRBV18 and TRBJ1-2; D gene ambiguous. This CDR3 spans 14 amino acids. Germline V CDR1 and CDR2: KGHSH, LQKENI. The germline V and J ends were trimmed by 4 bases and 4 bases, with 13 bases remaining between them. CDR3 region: CASSQGMTTYGYTF. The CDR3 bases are TGTGCCAGCTCACAAGGGATGACAACCTATGGCTACACCTTC. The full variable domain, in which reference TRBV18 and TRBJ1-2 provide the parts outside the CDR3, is NAGVMQNPRHLVRRRGQEARLRCSPMKGHSHVYWYRQLPEEGLKFMVYLQKENIIDESGMPKERFSAEFPKEGPSILRIQQVVRGDSAAYFCASSQGMTTYGYTFGSGTRLTVV.

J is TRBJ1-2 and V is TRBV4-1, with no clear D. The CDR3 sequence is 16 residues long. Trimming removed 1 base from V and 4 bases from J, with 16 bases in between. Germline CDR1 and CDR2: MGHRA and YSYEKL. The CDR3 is CASSQGFRADFYGYTF. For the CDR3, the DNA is TGCGCCAGCAGCCAAGGATTTCGGGCGGACTTCTATGGCTACACCTTC.

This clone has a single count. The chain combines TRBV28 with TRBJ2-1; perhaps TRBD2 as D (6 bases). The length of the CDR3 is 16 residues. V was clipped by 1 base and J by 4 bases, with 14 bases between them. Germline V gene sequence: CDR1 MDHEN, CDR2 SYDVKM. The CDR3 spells CASSLFGGTAYNEQFF. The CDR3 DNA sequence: TGTGCCAGCAGTTTATTCGGCGGGACTGCATACAATGAGCAGTTCTTC.

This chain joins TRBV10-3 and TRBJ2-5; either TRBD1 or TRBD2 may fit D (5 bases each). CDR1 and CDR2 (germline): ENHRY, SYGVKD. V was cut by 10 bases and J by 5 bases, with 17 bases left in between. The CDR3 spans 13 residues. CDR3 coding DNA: TGTGCCACTACACGTGGGGGTCGGGAGACCCAGTACTTC. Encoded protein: CATTRGGRETQYF.

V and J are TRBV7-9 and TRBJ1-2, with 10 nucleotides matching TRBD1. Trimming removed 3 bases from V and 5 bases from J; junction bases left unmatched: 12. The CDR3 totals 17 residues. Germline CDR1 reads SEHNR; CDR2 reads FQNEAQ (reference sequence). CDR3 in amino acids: CASSLGQGFSGKYGYTF. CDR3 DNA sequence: TGTGCCAGCAGCTTGGGACAGGGGTTTTCAGGGAAATATGGCTACACCTTC.

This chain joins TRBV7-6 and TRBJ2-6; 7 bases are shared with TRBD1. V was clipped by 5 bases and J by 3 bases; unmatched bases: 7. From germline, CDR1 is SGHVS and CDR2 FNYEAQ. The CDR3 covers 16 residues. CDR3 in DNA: TGTGCCAGCAGCCGGACAGGAAACTTTGGGGCCAACGTCCTGACTTTC. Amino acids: CASSRTGNFGANVLTF.